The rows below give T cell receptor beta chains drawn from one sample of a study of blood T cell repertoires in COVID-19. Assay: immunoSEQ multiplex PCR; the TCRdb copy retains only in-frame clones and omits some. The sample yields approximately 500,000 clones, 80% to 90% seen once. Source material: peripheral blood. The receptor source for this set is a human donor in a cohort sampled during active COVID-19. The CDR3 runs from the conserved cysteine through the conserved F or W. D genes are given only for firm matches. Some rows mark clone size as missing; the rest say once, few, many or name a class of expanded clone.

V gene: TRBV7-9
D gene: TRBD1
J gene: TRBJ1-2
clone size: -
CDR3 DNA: TGTGCCAGCAGCTTAGGGGGACAGGTTGGCTACACCTTC
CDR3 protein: CASSLGGQVGYTF

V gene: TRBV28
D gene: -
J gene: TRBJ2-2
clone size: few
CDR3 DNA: TGTGCCAGCAGTTTAAGGTCACAGAGGGCTTCCGCCGGGGAGCTGTTTTTT
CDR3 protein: CASSLRSQRASAGELFF

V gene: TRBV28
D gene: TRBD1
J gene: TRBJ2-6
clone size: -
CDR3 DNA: TGTGCCAGCAACGTACAGGGGTCGGGGTCTGGGGCCAACGTCCTGACTTTC
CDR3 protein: CASNVQGSGSGANVLTF

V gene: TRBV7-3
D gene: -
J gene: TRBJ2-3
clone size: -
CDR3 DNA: TGTGCCAGCAGCTTAAGCCCCGTCCCGGGTACGCAGTATTTT
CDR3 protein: CASSLSPVPGTQYF

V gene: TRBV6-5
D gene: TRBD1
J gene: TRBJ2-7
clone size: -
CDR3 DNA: TGTGCCAGCAGACCCGGGACAGGGGGCGCGTACGAGCAGTACTTC
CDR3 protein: CASRPGTGGAYEQYF

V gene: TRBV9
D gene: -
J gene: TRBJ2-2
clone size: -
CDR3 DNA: TGTGCCAGCAGCGTAGACTCACCTAACACCGGGGAGCTGTTTTTT
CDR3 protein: CASSVDSPNTGELFF

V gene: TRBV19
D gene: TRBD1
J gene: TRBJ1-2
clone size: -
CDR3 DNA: TGTGCCAGTAGTATGCATTCCGGGACAGGCGCCGGCTACACCTTC
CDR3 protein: CASSMHSGTGAGYTF

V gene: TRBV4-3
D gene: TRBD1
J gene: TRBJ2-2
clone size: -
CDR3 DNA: TGCGCCAGCAGCGGATCGGTCAGGGGGTTATTATCGGACACCGGGGAGCTGTTTTTT
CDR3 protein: CASSGSVRGLLSDTGELFF

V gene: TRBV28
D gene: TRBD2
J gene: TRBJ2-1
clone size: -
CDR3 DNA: TGTGCCAGCATACCGGGACTAGCGAATAACAATGAGCAGTTCTTC
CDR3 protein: CASIPGLANNNEQFF

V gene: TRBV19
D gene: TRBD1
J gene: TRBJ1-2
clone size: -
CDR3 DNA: TGTGCCAGTAGTATCCCGGGACAGGGGAACTATGGCTACACCTTC
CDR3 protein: CASSIPGQGNYGYTF

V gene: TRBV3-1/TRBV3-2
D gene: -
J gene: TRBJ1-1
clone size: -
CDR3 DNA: TGTGCCAGCAGCCAAGAGAGGGGGGAAGCTTTCTTT
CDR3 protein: CASSQERGEAFF

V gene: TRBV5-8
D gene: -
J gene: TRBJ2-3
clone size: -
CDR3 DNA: TGTGCCAGCAGCAGGGGACTCACCTCTTTCACAGATACGCAGTATTTT
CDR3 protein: CASSRGLTSFTDTQYF

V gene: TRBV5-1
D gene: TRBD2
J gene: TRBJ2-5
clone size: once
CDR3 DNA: TGCGCCAGCAGAGTAGCGGGAGGGCCCGAGACCCAGTACTTC
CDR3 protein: CASRVAGGPETQYF